This paragraph covers one TCR beta chain sequence. Its antigen remains unknown. The CDR3 has 13 residues. The trim removed 4 bases at V and 10 bases at J, leaving 6 bases unmatched. From germline, CDR1 is LGHNA and CDR2 YSLEER. Treatment specified: oral pan-JAK inhibitor, 5-10 mg twice daily. Lesional scalp punch biopsies and peripheral blood came from alopecia areata patients. This specimen belongs to a study of CD8+ T cells in alopecia areata. Study observations and caveats: Among the top 100, expanded CD8+ clones, as well as scalp clonality, were significantly decreased by tofacitinib. Possibly because of HLA-related factors, TCR sharing was less clear across patients than in mice. Affected scalp, especially in alopecia totalis/universalis, had a higher clonality than normal scalp did.

Extraction and reverse transcription of RNA yielded cDNA as the sequencing template. Measured with immunoSEQ multiplex PCR; TCRdb has only the in-frame clones, and not every one. Altogether around 140,000 clones are present, nearly 55% being singletons, with the ten largest covering approximately 16%. The rearrangement joins TRBV4-3 to TRBJ2-1; 8 bases are shared with TRBD1. Material: CD8+ T cells sorted from blood, obtained at week 4, from a patient treated with tofacitinib. The clonotype was recovered from a human donor with alopecia areata. The CDR3 protein is CASSPLGQDEQFF. The CDR3 DNA reads as TGCGCCAGCAGCCCATTGGGACAGGACGAGCAGTTCTTC.